The 20 T cell receptor beta chains below all came from one sample that was sequenced in a study of cytomegalovirus exposure and HLA in healthy donors. The study ran its PCR with 60 Vbeta and 13 Jbeta primers. The assay was immunoSEQ multiplex PCR, and TCRdb's table has in-frame clones only and misses some. The sample has about 110,000 clones; 77% are singletons. Sequencing was performed on PBMCs. These receptors were taken from a woman between 35 and 50 years old in good health and CMV-seropositive.

Of note for this clone: Other DNA sequences within the sample encode an identical CDR3. The chain combines TRBV18 with TRBJ2-1, with 12 nucleotides matching TRBD2. This CDR3 is built from 15 residues. CDR1 KGHSH and CDR2 LQKENI come from the germline V gene. With V trimmed by 6 bases and J by 6 bases, 6 bases remained unmatched. The DNA of the CDR3 is TGTGCCAGCTCGCGGACGACTAGCGGGAGCAATGAGCAGTTCTTC. Translating gives CASSRTTSGSNEQFF.

As regards this clone: The junction differs from germline at one of its ends, possibly a read error. CDR3 in amino acids: CASSLGTAKDSYEQYF. The CDR3 bases are TGTGCTAGCAGCTTAGGGACAGCCAAGGATTCCTACGAGCAGTACTTC. The J gene is TRBJ2-7, the V gene TRBV7-7; 7 bases are a match to TRBD1. The CDR3 is made up of 16 amino acids. Germline lookup yields CDR1 SSHAT and CDR2 FNYEAQ (reference sequence).

The gene calls are TRBV5-1 and TRBJ1-1, with 11 bases fitting TRBD1. The V gene's germline CDR1 is SGHRS and CDR2 YFSETQ. Germline trimming cut 0 bases from V and 5 bases from J; bases unmatched to any gene: 3. The CDR3 is 15 amino acids. CDR3 in amino acids: CASSLAGQGGTEAFF. As DNA, the CDR3 is TGCGCCAGCAGCTTGGCGGGACAGGGGGGAACTGAAGCTTTCTTT.

In the case of this clone: One end of the junction does not line up with germline, which may come from a read error. The genes are TRBV7-9 and TRBJ1-3, with D possibly being TRBD1 (6 bases). The germline gives CDR1 SEHNR, CDR2 FQNEAQ (reference sequence). CDR3 length: 15 residues. Here the CDR3 DNA reads TGTTCCAGCAGCCACGCGGCGGGGGCAGGAAACACCATATATTTT. Amino acids: CSSSHAAGAGNTIYF.

The rearrangement links TRBV5-5 to TRBJ1-5; D might be TRBD1 (5 bases). V lost 2 bases and J 1 base, leaving 13 bases between the germline ends. This CDR3 spans 16 amino acids. The germline CDR1 and CDR2 sequences are SGHKS and YYEKEE (reference sequence). The CDR3 sequence is CASSLGAGGSNQPQHF. CDR3 coding DNA: TGTGCCAGCAGCTTAGGGGCGGGAGGAAGCAATCAGCCCCAGCATTTT. Supplemented by reference TRBV5-5 and TRBJ1-5, the full variable domain reads DAGVTQSPTHLIKTRGQQVTLRCSPISGHKSVSWYQQVLGQGPQFIFQYYEKEERGRGNFPDRFSARQFPNYSSELNVNALLLGDSALYLCASSLGAGGSNQPQHFGDGTRLSIL.

This sequence joins TRBV27 and TRBJ2-1, with TRBD2 identical over 10 bases. Germline values: CDR1 MNHEY, CDR2 SMNVEV (reference sequence). Germline trimming cut 5 bases from V and 2 bases from J; bases unmatched to any gene: 9. The CDR3 extends over 17 amino acids. This CDR3 is CASSLRLAGLPYNEQFF. CDR3 in DNA: TGTGCCAGCAGTCTAAGACTAGCGGGCTTGCCCTACAATGAGCAGTTCTTC.

The chain couples TRBV2 to TRBJ2-6; TRBD1 agrees at 9 bases. Trimming at V came to 3 bases and at J to 1 base, leaving 7 bases not matched to a gene. The CDR3 length is 18 residues. Looked up from germline, CDR1 is SNHLY and CDR2 is FYNNEI. CDR3: CASSDTGTGYSGANVLTF. Written as DNA, the CDR3 is TGTGCCAGCAGTGATACCGGGACAGGGTATTCTGGGGCCAACGTCCTGACTTTC.

The chain employs TRBV28 and TRBJ1-2; the D gene is possibly TRBD1 (5 bases). V lost 11 bases and J lost 4, with 14 bases in between. The CDR3 runs to 12 residues. The V gene's germline CDR1 is MDHEN and CDR2 SYDVKM. CDR3 in amino acids: CAGGEAFYGYTF. CDR3 sequence (DNA): TGTGCCGGGGGGGAGGCTTTCTATGGCTACACCTTC.

A note on this clone: No conserved phenylalanine or tryptophan ends this CDR3, so it is likely a read error. It is unclear where the CDR3 begins or ends on the DNA, so no DNA is shown, and the CDR3 is as TCRdb lists it. This chain uses TRBV5-6 with TRBJ2-7; the table's TRBD2 call for D was not verified on the DNA. Ends included, the CDR3 has 12 residues. Germline V CDR1 and CDR2: SGHDT, YYEEEE. The CDR3 region is CASSFRAYPQDY.

On this clone itself: One end of the junction varies from germline; a read error may be responsible. Other DNA sequences of this sample code for an identical CDR3. This chain connects TRBV29-1 to TRBJ1-2; D is ambiguous. From germline, CDR1 is SQVTM and CDR2 ANQGSEA. CDR3 length equals 13 residues. CDR3 sequence: CSVDKTGLNGYTF. The DNA for the CDR3 is TGCAGCGTTGATAAGACGGGGTTGAATGGCTACACCTTT.

The V gene is TRBV7-9, the J gene TRBJ2-5, with 7 bases matching TRBD1. Germline values: CDR1 SEHNR, CDR2 FQNEAQ (reference sequence). This CDR3 region has 14 residues. Trimming at V came to 6 bases and at J to 3 bases, leaving 7 bases not matched to a gene. CDR3: CASSSNTGEETQYF. The CDR3 DNA reads TGTGCCAGCAGTTCGAATACAGGGGAAGAGACCCAGTACTTC.

The genes are TRBV5-1 and TRBJ2-7, with D unclear. V was shortened by 0 bases and J by 5 bases, with 15 bases between the two germline ends. This CDR3 has 15 residues. Germline V gene data show CDR1 as SGHRS and CDR2 as YFSETQ. CDR3 amino acids: CASSLGGGGSNEQYF. Here the CDR3 DNA reads TGCGCCAGCAGCTTGGGAGGCGGTGGTAGCAACGAGCAGTACTTC. The whole variable domain, filled in from reference TRBV5-1 and TRBJ2-7, reads KAGVTQTPRYLIKTRGQQVTLSCSPISGHRSVSWYQQTPGQGLQFLFEYFSETQRNKGNFPGRFSGRQFSNSRSEMNVSTLELGDSALYLCASSLGGGGSNEQYFGPGTRLTVT.

The chain's CDR3 is CASSEYYQQFF. The CDR3 region has the DNA TGTGCCAGCAGTGAATACTACCAGCAGTTCTTC. The chain uses TRBV25-1 and TRBJ2-1; D call uncertain. Germline V lookup: CDR1 MGHDK, CDR2 SYGVNS. The CDR3 runs 11 residues. V lost 0 bases and J 11 bases, leaving 5 bases between the germline ends.

The chain has TRBV19 and TRBJ1-5; 10 bases match TRBD1. CDR3 length equals 17 residues. Germline V gene sequence: CDR1 LNHDA, CDR2 SQIVND (reference sequence). V lost 6 bases and J lost 6; bases outside the gene matches: 14. The CDR3 protein is CASRSPDRGLIGQPQHF. The CDR3, as DNA: TGTGCCAGTAGGTCCCCAGACAGGGGGCTAATAGGTCAGCCCCAGCATTTT. The full variable domain, its missing parts supplied by reference TRBV19 and TRBJ1-5, is DGGITQSPKYLFRKEGQNVTLSCEQNLNHDAMYWYRQDPGQGLRLIYYSQIVNDFQKGDIAEGYSVSREKKESFPLTVTSAQKNPTAFYLCASRSPDRGLIGQPQHFGDGTRLSIL.

There are a few counts of this clone. CDR3 sequence: CASSFIMGLNQPQHF. CDR3 DNA: TGTGCCAGCAGTTTCATCATGGGCCTCAATCAGCCCCAGCATTTT. The chain recombines TRBV28 with TRBJ1-5; unclear D gene. The CDR3 consists of 15 residues. In germline, CDR1 is MDHEN, CDR2 SYDVKM. V was trimmed by 3 bases and J by 3 bases, leaving 12 bases between them.

The rearrangement uses TRBV28 and TRBJ1-2; 9 nucleotides line up with TRBD1. Trimming at V came to 5 bases and at J to 6 bases, leaving 10 bases not matched to a gene. From germline, CDR1 is MDHEN and CDR2 SYDVKM. The CDR3 is 15 residues long. The CDR3 bases are TGTGCCAGCAGTCCGTTACAGGGGGCGCGGGATGGCTACACCTTC. It encodes CASSPLQGARDGYTF.

This chain links TRBV5-1 with TRBJ2-7; maybe TRBD1 (5 bases). V lost 5 bases and J lost 4, with 16 bases in between. This CDR3 region has 14 residues. CDR1 SGHRS and CDR2 YFSETQ come from the germline V gene. The CDR3: CASRQGSDLYEQYF. CDR3 DNA sequence: TGCGCCAGCAGGCAGGGCTCCGACTTGTACGAGCAGTACTTC.

This clone was seen only a few times. Different DNA sequences within this sample yield the same CDR3. The rearrangement uses TRBV28 and TRBJ2-7; weak D call: TRBD2 (6 bases). From germline, CDR1 is MDHEN and CDR2 SYDVKM. The CDR3 runs 14 residues. Trimming cost V 7 bases and J 2 bases, with 15 bases left between them. CDR3 sequence reads: CASNVHREPYEQYF. In DNA form, the CDR3 reads TGTGCCAGCAACGTCCACCGGGAGCCCTACGAGCAGTACTTC.

This chain uses TRBV5-1 with TRBJ2-5, with 11 nucleotides matching TRBD1. With 5 bases clipped from V and 1 base from J, the junction kept 16 bases outside the gene matches. The germline V gene has CDR1 SGHRS and CDR2 YFSETQ. The CDR3 is 19 amino acids. CDR3 protein: CASSPSSPGQGGPQETQYF. The CDR3 DNA reads as TGCGCCAGCAGTCCAAGTTCCCCGGGACAGGGGGGCCCCCAAGAGACCCAGTACTTC.

This sequence joins TRBV6-1 and TRBJ2-1; TRBD2 matches 7 bases. The germline V gene has CDR1 MNHNS and CDR2 SASEGT. This CDR3 is built from 16 residues. V lost 3 bases and J lost 2; bases outside the gene matches: 7. Here the CDR3 reads CASSDGWTRAYNEQFF. The CDR3, as DNA: TGTGCCAGCAGTGACGGGTGGACTAGAGCCTACAATGAGCAGTTCTTC.